These 2 T cell receptor beta chains share one sample of origin, sequenced in a study of blood T cell repertoires in COVID-19. Assay used: immunoSEQ multiplex PCR; TCRdb lists only in-frame clones, some missing. The data contain more than 85,000 clones, more than 75% of them seen just once; the ten biggest clones take up 15% to 20%. The sample was peripheral blood. These receptors were obtained from a man older than 75 with acute or convalescent COVID-19.

In this sample, this clone turned up a few times. The sample carries other DNA sequences with the same CDR3. V is TRBV19 and J is TRBJ1-5; D gene uncertain. V lost 8 bases, J lost 6 bases, and 8 bases lay in between. CDR3 length equals 11 residues. CDR1 and CDR2 from the germline V gene are LNHDA and SQIVND (reference sequence). CDR3 loop: CASGTGQPQHF. DNA of the CDR3: TGTGCCAGTGGTACGGGTCAGCCCCAGCATTTT.

CDR3 protein: CASSVLAGGSYEQYF. The CDR3 DNA sequence: TGTGCCAGTAGTGTACTAGCGGGGGGTTCCTACGAGCAGTACTTC. The chain combines TRBV19 with TRBJ2-7; 12 bases match TRBD2. Per germline, CDR1 LNHDA and CDR2 SQIVND (reference sequence). Germline trimming cut 5 bases from V and 1 base from J; bases unmatched to any gene: 3. This CDR3 comprises 15 residues.